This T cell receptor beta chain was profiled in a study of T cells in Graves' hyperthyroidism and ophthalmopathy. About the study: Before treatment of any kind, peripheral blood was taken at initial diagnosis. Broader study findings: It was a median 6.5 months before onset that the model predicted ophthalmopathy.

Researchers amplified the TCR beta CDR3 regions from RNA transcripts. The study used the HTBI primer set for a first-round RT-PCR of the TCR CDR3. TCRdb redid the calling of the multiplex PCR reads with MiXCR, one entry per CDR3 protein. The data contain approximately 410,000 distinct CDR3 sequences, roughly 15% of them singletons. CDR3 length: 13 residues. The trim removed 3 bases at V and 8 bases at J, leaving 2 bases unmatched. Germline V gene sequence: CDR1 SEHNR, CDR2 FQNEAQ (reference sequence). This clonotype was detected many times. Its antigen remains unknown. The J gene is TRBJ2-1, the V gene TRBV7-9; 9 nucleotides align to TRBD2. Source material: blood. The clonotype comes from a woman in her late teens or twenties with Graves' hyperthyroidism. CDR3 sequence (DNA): TGTGCCAGCAGCTTCAGGACTAGCGATGAGCAGTTCTTC. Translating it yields CASSFRTSDEQFF.